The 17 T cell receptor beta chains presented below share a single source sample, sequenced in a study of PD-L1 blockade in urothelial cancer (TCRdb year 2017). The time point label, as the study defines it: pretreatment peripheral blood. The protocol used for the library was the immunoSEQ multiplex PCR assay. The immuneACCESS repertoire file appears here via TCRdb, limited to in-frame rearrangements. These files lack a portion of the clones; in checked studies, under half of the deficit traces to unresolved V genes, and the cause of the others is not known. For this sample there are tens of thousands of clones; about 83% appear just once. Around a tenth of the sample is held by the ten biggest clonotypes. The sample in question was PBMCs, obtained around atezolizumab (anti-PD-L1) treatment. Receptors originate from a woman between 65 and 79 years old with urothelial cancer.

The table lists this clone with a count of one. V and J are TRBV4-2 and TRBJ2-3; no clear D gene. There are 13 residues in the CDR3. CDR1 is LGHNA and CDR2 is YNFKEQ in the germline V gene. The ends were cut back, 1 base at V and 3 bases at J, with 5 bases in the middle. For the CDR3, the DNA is TGTGCCAGCAGCCAAGTCAGAACAGATACGCAGTATTTT. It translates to CASSQVRTDTQYF.

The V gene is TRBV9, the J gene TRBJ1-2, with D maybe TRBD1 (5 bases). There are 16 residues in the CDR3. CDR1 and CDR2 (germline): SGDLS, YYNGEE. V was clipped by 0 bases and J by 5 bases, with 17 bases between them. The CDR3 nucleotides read TGTGCCAGCAGCGTAGCTTCCTGGTCAGGGCGGTATGGCTACACCTTC. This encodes CASSVASWSGRYGYTF.

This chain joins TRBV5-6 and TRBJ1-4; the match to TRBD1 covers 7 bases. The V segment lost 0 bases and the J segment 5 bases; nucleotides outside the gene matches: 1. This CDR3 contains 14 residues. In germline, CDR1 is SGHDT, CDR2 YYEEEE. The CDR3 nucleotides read TGTGCCAGCAGCTTGGGGACAGGCAATGAAAAACTGTTTTTT. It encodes CASSLGTGNEKLFF.

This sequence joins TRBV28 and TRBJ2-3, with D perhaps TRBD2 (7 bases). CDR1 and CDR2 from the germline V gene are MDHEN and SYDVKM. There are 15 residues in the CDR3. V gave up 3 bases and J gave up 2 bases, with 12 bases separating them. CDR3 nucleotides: TGTGCCAGCAGTTTTGGGGGGGGCCACACAGATACGCAGTATTTT. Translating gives CASSFGGGHTDTQYF.

CDR3 nucleotides: TGCGCCAGCAGCCACGGGACAGGGGGCCATATCAACTATGGCTACACCTTC. Residues: CASSHGTGGHINYGYTF. V is TRBV5-1 and J is TRBJ1-2; 12 bases map to TRBD1. The junction had 9 bases not matched to a gene; V was cut back by 4 bases and J by 2 bases. The CDR3 has 17 amino acids. The germline V gene encodes CDR1 SGHRS and CDR2 YFSETQ.

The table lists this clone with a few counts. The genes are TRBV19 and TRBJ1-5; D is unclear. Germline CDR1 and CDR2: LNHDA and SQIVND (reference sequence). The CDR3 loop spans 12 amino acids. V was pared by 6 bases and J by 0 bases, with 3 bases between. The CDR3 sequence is CASRYSNQPQHF. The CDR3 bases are TGTGCCAGTAGGTATAGCAATCAGCCCCAGCATTTT.

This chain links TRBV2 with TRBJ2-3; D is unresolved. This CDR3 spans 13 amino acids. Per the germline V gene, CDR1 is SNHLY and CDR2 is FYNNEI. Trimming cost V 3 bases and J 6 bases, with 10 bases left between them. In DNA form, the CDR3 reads TGTGCCAGCAGTGATTCCGGTAGCGATACGCAGTATTTT. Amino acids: CASSDSGSDTQYF.

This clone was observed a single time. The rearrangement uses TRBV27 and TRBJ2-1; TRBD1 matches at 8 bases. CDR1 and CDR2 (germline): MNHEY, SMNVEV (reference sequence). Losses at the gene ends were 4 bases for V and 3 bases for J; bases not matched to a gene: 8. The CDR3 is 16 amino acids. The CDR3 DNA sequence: TGTGCCAGCAGTTCCTTCGACAGGGGTGACTACAATGAGCAGTTCTTC. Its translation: CASSSFDRGDYNEQFF.

The CDR3 loop is CSVERAGLYF. The CDR3 region has the DNA TGCAGCGTTGAGAGGGCGGGACTCTACTTC. V gene TRBV29-1 combines with J gene TRBJ2-5; TRBD2 is a possible D gene (6 bases). CDR1 and CDR2 from the germline V gene are SQVTM and ANQGSEA. This CDR3 comprises 10 residues. The germline V and J ends were trimmed by 3 bases and 14 bases, with 13 bases remaining between them. Full variable domain (rest looked up from reference TRBV29-1 and TRBJ2-5): SAVISQKPSRDICQRGTSLTIQCQVDSQVTMMFWYRQQPGQSLTLIATANQGSEATYESGFVIDKFPISRPNLTFSTLTVSNMSPEDSSIYLCSVERAGLYFGPGTRLLVL.

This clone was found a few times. CDR3 DNA sequence: TGTGCCAGCAGCGTAGGATCCCCTGGGCCCGGCATCGGTCGTGTCTCCTACGAGCAGTACTTC. Translation gives CASSVGSPGPGIGRVSYEQYF. This chain uses TRBV9 with TRBJ2-7; the D is unclear. Trimming stripped 0 bases from V and 0 bases from J, with 28 bases between. CDR1 is SGDLS, CDR2 YYNGEE, per germline. This CDR3 has 21 amino acids.

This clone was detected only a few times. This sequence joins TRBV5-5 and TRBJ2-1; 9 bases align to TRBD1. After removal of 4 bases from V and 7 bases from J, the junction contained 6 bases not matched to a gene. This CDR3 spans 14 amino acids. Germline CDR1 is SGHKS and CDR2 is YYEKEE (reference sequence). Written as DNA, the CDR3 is TGTGCCAGCAGCCCCGGGACAGGGAATAATGAGCAGTTCTTC. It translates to CASSPGTGNNEQFF.

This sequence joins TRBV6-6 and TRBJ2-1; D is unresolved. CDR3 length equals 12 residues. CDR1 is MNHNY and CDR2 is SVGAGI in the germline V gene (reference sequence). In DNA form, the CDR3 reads TGTACTACTAAACTACCCCACAATGAGCAGTTCTTC. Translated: CTTKLPHNEQFF.

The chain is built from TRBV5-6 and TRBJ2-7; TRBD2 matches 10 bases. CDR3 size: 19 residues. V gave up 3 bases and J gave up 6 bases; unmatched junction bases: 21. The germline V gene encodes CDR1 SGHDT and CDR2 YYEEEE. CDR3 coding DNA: TGTGCCAGCAGCTCCAGGAGGCTAGCGGGAGTCGGCTCGGCATCCGAGCAGTACTTC. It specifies CASSSRRLAGVGSASEQYF.

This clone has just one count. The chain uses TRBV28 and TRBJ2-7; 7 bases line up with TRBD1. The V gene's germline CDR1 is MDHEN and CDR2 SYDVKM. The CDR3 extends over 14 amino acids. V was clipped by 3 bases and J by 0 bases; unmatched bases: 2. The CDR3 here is CASSFKGASYEQYF. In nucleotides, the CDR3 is TGTGCCAGCAGTTTTAAGGGGGCCTCCTACGAGCAGTACTTC.

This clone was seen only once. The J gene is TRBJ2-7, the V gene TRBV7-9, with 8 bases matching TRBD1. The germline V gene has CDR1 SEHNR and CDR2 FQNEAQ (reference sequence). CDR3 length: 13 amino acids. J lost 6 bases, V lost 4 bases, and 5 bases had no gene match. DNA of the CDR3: TGTGCCAGCAGCTCGGACAGGGTTGGCGAGCAGTACTTC. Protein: CASSSDRVGEQYF.

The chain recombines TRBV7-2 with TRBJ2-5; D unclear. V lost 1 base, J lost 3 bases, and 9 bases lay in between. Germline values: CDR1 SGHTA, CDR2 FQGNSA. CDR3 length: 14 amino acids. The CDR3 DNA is TGTGCCAGCAGCTTAGTGGCGGAAGAAGAGACCCAGTACTTC. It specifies CASSLVAEEETQYF. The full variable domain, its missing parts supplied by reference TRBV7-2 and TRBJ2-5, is GAGVSQSPSNKVTEKGKDVELRCDPISGHTALYWYRQSLGQGLEFLIYFQGNSAPDKSGLPSDRFSAERTGGSVSTLTIQRTQQEDSAVYLCASSLVAEEETQYFGPGTRLLVL.

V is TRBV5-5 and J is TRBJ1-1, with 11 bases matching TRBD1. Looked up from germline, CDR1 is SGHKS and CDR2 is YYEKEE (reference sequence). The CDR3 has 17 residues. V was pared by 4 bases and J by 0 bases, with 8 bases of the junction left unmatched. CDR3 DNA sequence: TGTGCCAGCAGCACCCGGGACAGGGGGTTCCTGAACACTGAAGCTTTCTTT. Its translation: CASSTRDRGFLNTEAFF.